The clone carrying this TCR beta chain is a singleton in its sample. Antigen specificity is unknown. This sample was taken from a study of cytomegalovirus exposure and HLA in healthy donors. Study-wide results and caveats: A prior analysis recorded that most TCR beta V segments were productive about 90% or about 30% of the time. Per published reports, the classifier diagnosed cytomegalovirus status with high specificity and sensitivity.

60 Vbeta and 13 Jbeta primers were used in PCR. Sequencing was performed with immunoSEQ multiplex PCR; in TCRdb, only in-frame clones are kept and a portion is missing. This table holds about 150,000 clones, over 75% found once. The ends were cut back, 1 base at V and 2 bases at J, with 12 bases in the middle. The germline CDR1 and CDR2 sequences are LNHDA and SQIVND (reference sequence). The CDR3 is 15 amino acids. The TCR originated in a male donor in good health and CMV-seronegative. This chain uses TRBV19 with TRBJ2-7; the D gene is possibly TRBD1 (6 bases). Sequencing was done on a sample of PBMCs. The DNA for the CDR3 is TGTGCCAGTAGTATAGGGGACAACTTCCCCTACGAGCAGTACTTC. Amino acid sequence: CASSIGDNFPYEQYF.